Each of the 8 T cell receptor beta chains below was sequenced from the same sample in a study of cytomegalovirus exposure and HLA in healthy donors. TCRdb keeps only in-frame clones here, not all; method: immunoSEQ multiplex PCR. The repertoire consists of 200,000 to 250,000 clones, with approximately 88% occurring once and the leading ten covering over 13%. The specimen sequenced was PBMCs. Receptor source: a woman aged 25-40 years in good health and CMV-seropositive.

This clone was recorded a few times. The chain uses TRBV5-1 and TRBJ1-2, with 8 bases lining up with TRBD1. CDR3 length: 14 amino acids. With 4 bases clipped from V and 7 bases from J, the junction kept 9 bases outside the gene matches. Germline CDR1 is SGHRS and CDR2 is YFSETQ. The CDR3 protein is CASSRGQGVAGYTF. CDR3 coding DNA: TGCGCCAGCAGCAGAGGACAGGGTGTTGCTGGCTACACCTTC.

The gene calls are TRBV9 and TRBJ2-3, with 8 bases identical to TRBD2. V was clipped by 0 bases and J by 2 bases; unmatched bases: 11. This CDR3 has 18 amino acids. Per germline, CDR1 SGDLS and CDR2 YYNGEE. In nucleotides, the CDR3 is TGTGCCAGCAGCGTAGACCTGGCTCTAGCGGGTTACACAGATACGCAGTATTTT. This codes for CASSVDLALAGYTDTQYF.

The J gene is TRBJ2-7, the V gene TRBV18; 7 bases are a match to TRBD1. V shed 4 bases and J 6 bases; nucleotides not matched to a gene: 3. The CDR3 is 12 amino acids. Germline V gene sequence: CDR1 KGHSH, CDR2 LQKENI. As DNA, the CDR3 is TGTGCCAGCTCACGGACAGGAACCGAGCAGTACTTC. Translating gives CASSRTGTEQYF.

This rearrangement joins TRBV7-2 to TRBJ2-7, with 8 bases aligning to TRBD1. Germline V CDR1 and CDR2: SGHTA, FQGNSA. This CDR3 has 15 amino acids. Unmatched junction bases numbered 8, after V lost 5 bases and J lost 2 bases. The CDR3 DNA reads as TGTGCCAGCAGCAACGGACAGGGTAGAACCTACGAGCAGTACTTC. Translating gives CASSNGQGRTYEQYF.

V usage is TRBV29-1 and J usage is TRBJ2-3, with D maybe TRBD2 (5 bases). Trimming shortened V by 8 bases and J by 5 bases, and 11 bases separated the two germline ends. The CDR3 is made up of 11 amino acids. Germline values: CDR1 SQVTM, CDR2 ANQGSEA. The chain's CDR3 is CSYGKVDTQYF. The CDR3 region has the DNA TGCAGCTACGGGAAGGTAGATACGCAGTATTTT.

The rearrangement uses TRBV10-3 and TRBJ2-7, with TRBD2 matching over 12 bases. V dropped 6 bases and J dropped 6; count of bases not matched to a gene: 9. Germline values: CDR1 ENHRY, CDR2 SYGVKD. The CDR3 has 15 amino acids. The CDR3 loop reads CAIRPTSGSTGEQYF. DNA of the CDR3: TGTGCCATCAGGCCGACTAGCGGGAGTACGGGCGAGCAGTACTTC.

The chain links TRBV19 to TRBJ2-3, with D uncertain. V was trimmed by 9 bases and J by 0 bases, leaving 13 bases between them. Germline V gene lookup returns CDR1 LNHDA and CDR2 SQIVND (reference sequence). CDR3 length: 14 amino acids. The chain's CDR3 is CASSRGPSTDTQYF. The CDR3 DNA reads TGTGCCAGCAGTCGCGGACCTAGCACAGATACGCAGTATTTT.

This clone was recorded a few times. The rearrangement joins TRBV25-1 to TRBJ1-5; D gene unclear. V gave up 7 bases and J gave up 0 bases, with 7 bases separating them. CDR3 length: 13 residues. Germline V gene data show CDR1 as MGHDK and CDR2 as SYGVNS. The CDR3 loop reads CASMKVSNQPQHF. The CDR3 nucleotides read TGTGCCAGCATGAAGGTTAGCAATCAGCCCCAGCATTTT.